This T cell receptor beta chain was captured by sequencing in a study of T cell changes during pregnancy in multiple sclerosis. V lost 8 bases and J lost 8; bases outside the gene matches: 5. This CDR3 has 11 residues. The germline gives CDR1 MNHEY, CDR2 SVGAGI. Sequenced by immunoSEQ multiplex PCR; TCRdb stores in-frame clones only, minus some. The sample lists 40,000 or so clones, 90% to 95% seen once, with 5.5% to 7% in the top ten. The sample here was CD8+ T cells from peripheral blood mononuclear cells, taken in the second trimester of pregnancy. The rearrangement links TRBV6-5 to TRBJ1-2; 7 bases match TRBD1. This TCR derives from a female donor with multiple sclerosis, enrolled in a pregnancy study. CDR3 in DNA: TGTGCCAGCGAGGGGGCATCGGGCTACACCTTC. It yields the protein CASEGASGYTF.